This T cell receptor beta chain was sequenced during a study of glioma-infiltrating T cells. This clonotype has a count of ten or more. The iRepertoire nested amplicon-rescue multiplex PCR amplified TCR alpha and beta CDR3s from RNA. One-step reverse transcription and amplification started from approximately 100-400 ng of tissue mRNA or PBMC total RNA. One entry per CDR3 protein, called by TCRdb with MiXCR from the multiplex PCR reads. The sample includes over 90,000 distinct CDR3 sequences, around 28% of them seen just once. Trimming took 6 bases from V and 0 from J, leaving 11 bases between them. Germline CDR1 MNHNS, CDR2 SASEGT. This CDR3 has 14 amino acids.

The sequenced sample was glioma tissue, nonneoplastic brain tissue, or PBMCs (not recorded which). The clonotype was recovered from a human donor with low-grade glioma or glioblastoma, undergoing nonglioma brain surgery, or in good health (not recorded which). V gene TRBV6-1 combines with J gene TRBJ1-1; D may be TRBD1 (5 bases). CDR3 in amino acids: CASRRQPMNTEAFF. In DNA form, the CDR3 reads TGTGCCAGCAGAAGACAGCCCATGAACACTGAAGCTTTCTTT.